Below are 13 T cell receptor beta chains sequenced from a single sample in a study of tumor-infiltrating lymphocytes in glioblastoma multiforme. Multiple V-beta primers and a C-beta primer amplified TCRB from RNA. TCRdb re-called the multiplex PCR reads through MiXCR, storing one row per CDR3 protein. The repertoire holds 7,000 to 9,500 distinct CDR3 sequences, with 74% as singletons. Sequenced material: brain tumor tissue. The receptors derive from a male donor with glioblastoma.

The J gene is TRBJ2-1, the V gene TRBV11-2; the D gene is possibly TRBD2 (5 bases). V was clipped by 4 bases and J by 8 bases, with 18 bases between them. The CDR3 has 15 amino acids. Germline CDR1 reads SGHAT; CDR2 reads FQNNGV. The CDR3: CASSSSSLALYEQFF. In nucleotides, the CDR3 is TGTGCCAGCAGCTCCTCTAGCCTAGCACTATATGAGCAGTTCTTC.

This chain connects TRBV6-1 to TRBJ2-7, with D tentatively TRBD1 or TRBD2 (7 bases each). V dropped 7 bases and J dropped 5 bases, with 18 bases sitting between them. The CDR3 has 14 amino acids. CDR1 is MNHNS and CDR2 is SASEGT in the germline V gene. CDR3 bases: TGTGCCAGCAACCAAGGGGAGGGGGCCGACGAGCAGTACTTC. The encoded protein is CASNQGEGADEQYF.

The V call is TRBV4-1, the J call TRBJ2-3; 8 bases agree with TRBD2. The length of the CDR3 is 15 residues. The V gene's germline CDR1 is MGHRA and CDR2 YSYEKL. V dropped 3 bases and J dropped 2; count of bases not matched to a gene: 4. The chain's CDR3 is CASSHIAGNTDTQYF. DNA for the CDR3: TGCGCCAGCAGCCACATAGCGGGGAACACAGATACGCAGTATTTT.

For this clonotype: The CDR3 ends on some other residue instead of the conserved phenylalanine or tryptophan, so this is likely a read error. V is TRBV6-5 and J is TRBJ2-3; D remains unclear. Germline lookup yields CDR1 MNHEY and CDR2 SVGAGI. The CDR3 has 16 amino acids. The CDR3 reads CASSSLVSGSTDTQYL. Here the CDR3 DNA reads TGTGCCAGCAGTTCCCTAGTTAGTGGAAGCACAGATACTCAGTATTTA.

The V call is TRBV11-2, the J call TRBJ2-1; a possible D gene is TRBD2 (6 bases). Germline CDR1 reads SGHAT; CDR2 reads FQNNGV. Trimming left V 4 bases short and J 6 bases short, with 16 bases between. The CDR3 has 15 residues. CDR3 in amino acids: CASSSDRETINEQFF. DNA of the CDR3: TGTGCCAGCAGCTCAGATCGGGAGACGATCAATGAGCAGTTCTTC.

This sequence joins TRBV11-2 and TRBJ2-7; D gene ambiguous. Germline V lookup: CDR1 SGHAT, CDR2 FQNNGV. With 5 bases removed from V and 0 bases from J, the gap between germline ends came to 2 bases. The CDR3 is 11 residues long. CDR3 sequence reads: CASSPSYEQYF. CDR3 nucleotides: TGTGCCAGCAGCCCCTCCTACGAGCAGTACTTC.

In regard to this clonotype: At one boundary the junction diverges from the germline segment, which might be a read error. The chain has TRBV14 and TRBJ1-1; perhaps TRBD1 as D (6 bases). Germline-derived CDR1 and CDR2 are SGHDN and FVKESK. The CDR3 sequence is 14 residues long. CDR3 in amino acids: CGSRQGRGGHEASF. CDR3 DNA sequence: TGTGGCAGCAGACAAGGCAGGGGTGGACATGAAGCTTCCTTT.

As regards this clonotype: Sequence at one end of the junction differs from germline and may be a read error. This chain links TRBV5-6 with TRBJ2-7; D perhaps matches TRBD2 (6 bases). This CDR3 is built from 13 residues. The V gene's germline CDR1 is SGHDT and CDR2 YYEEEE. The CDR3 DNA is TGCGCCAGCAGCTTGACTAGTCTCCAGGAGCAATACTTC. Its translation is CASSLTSLQEQYF.

V is TRBV6-1 and J is TRBJ1-2, with unresolved D. The CDR3 is 11 amino acids. V lost 7 bases and J 5 bases, leaving 8 bases between the germline ends. Germline V CDR1 and CDR2: MNHNS, SASEGT. CDR3 region: CASKAVYGYTF. As DNA, the CDR3 is TGTGCCAGCAAGGCGGTATATGGCTACACCTTC.

As to this clonotype: The CDR3 carries no conserved terminal phenylalanine or tryptophan, so it likely arises from a read error. CDR3 sequence (DNA): TGTGCCAGCAGCATATTTAATGGGCAGTTCTTA. The encoded protein is CASSIFNGQFL. The gene calls are TRBV11-2 and TRBJ2-1; D remains unclear. The CDR3 contains 11 residues. Germline V CDR1 and CDR2: SGHAT, FQNNGV.

This chain uses TRBV7-9 with TRBJ1-1, with no clear D. The V end lost 1 base, the J end lost 3 bases, and 6 bases lay between the germline ends. The CDR3 covers 13 residues. Germline CDR1 is SEHNR and CDR2 is FQNEAQ (reference sequence). The CDR3 nucleotides read TGTGCCAGCAGCTTAGTCGAGTACACTGAAGCTTTCTTT. Encoded protein: CASSLVEYTEAFF.

On this clonotype: Germline and junction disagree at one end, which may indicate a read error. This sequence joins TRBV4-1 and TRBJ1-6; D is undetermined. Germline lookup yields CDR1 MGHRA and CDR2 YSYEKL. There are 15 residues in the CDR3. In DNA form, the CDR3 reads TGCGCCAGCCAAAACCTGGCATCTGGAGTTTCACCCATCTACTTT. This sequence encodes CASQNLASGVSPIYF.

About this clonotype itself: The conserved phenylalanine or tryptophan is not found at the CDR3 terminus, so this likely reflects a read error. The rearrangement links TRBV29-1 to TRBJ1-1, with D hard to call. Trimming stripped 7 bases from V and 0 bases from J, with 12 bases between. The CDR3 is made up of 13 amino acids. Germline V lookup: CDR1 SQVTM, CDR2 ANQGSEA. The CDR3 region is CSALKDMNTEAFC. The DNA of the CDR3 is TGCAGCGCTCTGAAAGATATGAACACTGAAGCTTTCTGT.